This paragraph covers one T cell receptor (beta chain) sequence. This record comes from a study of blood T cell repertoires in COVID-19. Study-level information: Italy, Spain and the United States were the sources of the convalescent and acute COVID-19 samples.

Germline-derived CDR1 and CDR2 are SQVTM and ANQGSEA. The ends were cut back, 6 bases at V and 5 bases at J, with 20 bases in the middle. There are 14 residues in the CDR3. The protocol was immunoSEQ multiplex PCR, while the TCRdb copy is restricted to in-frame clones and leaves out a portion. The table has 100,000 or so clones, 87% seen once. The TCR originated in a man aged 50-59 years with active COVID-19. The sequenced material came from peripheral blood. This chain uses TRBV29-1 with TRBJ2-7; perhaps TRBD1 as D (6 bases). CDR3: CSVAPRDISHEQYF. CDR3 bases: TGCAGCGTGGCCCCCCGGGACATATCCCACGAGCAGTACTTC.